This record concerns one TCR beta chain sequence. Its antigen is undetermined. The CDR3 contains 12 residues. CDR1 is SNHLY and CDR2 is FYNNEI in the germline V gene. V lost 8 bases, J lost 9 bases, and 14 bases lay in between. The data originate from a study of cytomegalovirus exposure and HLA in healthy donors. Study conclusions and caveats: Many donors carried some public TCRs, although rarity characterized most TCR sequences. In vitro testing confirmed three CMV-associated chains as specific for CMV antigens.

Researchers ran the PCR with 60 Vbeta and 13 Jbeta primers. Assay: immunoSEQ multiplex PCR; the TCRdb copy retains only in-frame clones and omits some. The repertoire has 75,000 or so clones, around 70% of them found once; the top ten carry about 20%. Each donor was nominally healthy when sampled (though unrecorded immune exposures were likely). The chain links TRBV2 to TRBJ2-4; tentatively, D is TRBD2 (7 bases). Input material: PBMCs. The TCR originated in a man aged 40-49 years in good health and CMV-seropositive. This chain's CDR3 is CASGGGVGIQYF. CDR3 DNA sequence: TGTGCCAGCGGGGGGGGCGTGGGCATTCAGTACTTC.